This note documents a single T cell receptor (beta chain) sequence. As yet, its antigen is unknown. The sample is drawn from a study of shared clonotypes between healthy human individuals. Overall study context: There were three CD4 naive, three CD4 memory, two CD8 naive and one CD8 memory plates per donor. General study findings and limits: In general, naive subsets displayed greater estimated richness than memory subsets did.

Several immunoSEQ 96-well plates shared each subset's DNA, each plate a replicate. Measured with immunoSEQ multiplex PCR; TCRdb has only the in-frame clones, and not every one. This sample has roughly 1,800,000 clones, with about 95% found just once. The ends were cut back, 5 bases at V and 3 bases at J, with 16 bases in the middle. The CDR3 totals 15 residues. The V gene's germline CDR1 is LNHDA and CDR2 SQIVND (reference sequence). As defined, naive CD8 cells were CD45RO-negative and positively selected for CCR7, with terminally differentiated effector memory CD45RA+ cells excluded. The sequence came from a man younger than 30 in good health. Sequencing was carried out using naive CD8+ T cells sorted from blood. V is TRBV19 and J is TRBJ1-1, with D uncertain. The CDR3 sequence is CASSAAPGWDTEAFF. In DNA, the CDR3 is TGTGCCAGTAGTGCCGCGCCGGGGTGGGACACTGAAGCTTTCTTT. The entire variable domain, with the rest obtained from reference TRBV19 and TRBJ1-1, is as follows: DGGITQSPKYLFRKEGQNVTLSCEQNLNHDAMYWYRQDPGQGLRLIYYSQIVNDFQKGDIAEGYSVSREKKESFPLTVTSAQKNPTAFYLCASSAAPGWDTEAFFGQGTRLTVV.